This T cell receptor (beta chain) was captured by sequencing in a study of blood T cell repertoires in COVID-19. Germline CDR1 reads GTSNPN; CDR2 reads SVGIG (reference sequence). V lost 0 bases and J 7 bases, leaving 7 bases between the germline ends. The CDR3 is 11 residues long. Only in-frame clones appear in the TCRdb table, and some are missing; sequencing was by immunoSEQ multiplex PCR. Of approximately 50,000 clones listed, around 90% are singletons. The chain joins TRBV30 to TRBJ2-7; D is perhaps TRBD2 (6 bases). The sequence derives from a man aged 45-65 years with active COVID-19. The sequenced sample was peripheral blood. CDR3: CAWSVAGEQYF. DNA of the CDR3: TGTGCCTGGAGTGTTGCGGGAGAGCAGTACTTC.